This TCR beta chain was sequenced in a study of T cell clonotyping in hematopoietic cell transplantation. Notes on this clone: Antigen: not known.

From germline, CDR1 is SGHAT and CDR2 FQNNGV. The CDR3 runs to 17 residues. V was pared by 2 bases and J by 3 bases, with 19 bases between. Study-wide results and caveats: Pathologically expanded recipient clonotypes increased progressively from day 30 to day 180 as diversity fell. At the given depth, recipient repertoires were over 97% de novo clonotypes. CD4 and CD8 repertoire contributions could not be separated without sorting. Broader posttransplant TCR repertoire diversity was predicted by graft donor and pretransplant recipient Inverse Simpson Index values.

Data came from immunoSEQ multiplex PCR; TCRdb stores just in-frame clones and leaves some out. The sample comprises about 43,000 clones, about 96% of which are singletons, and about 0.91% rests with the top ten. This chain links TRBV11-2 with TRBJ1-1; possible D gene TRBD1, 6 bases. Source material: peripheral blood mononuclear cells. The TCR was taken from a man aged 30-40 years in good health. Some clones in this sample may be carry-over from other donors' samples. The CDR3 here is CASSLSGRGRGDTEAFF. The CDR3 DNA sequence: TGTGCCAGCAGCTTATCGGGACGGGGGCGCGGTGACACTGAAGCTTTCTTT.